This T cell receptor (beta chain) was sequenced for a study of cytomegalovirus exposure and HLA in healthy donors. Study results and caveats: In a later analysis, several top co-occurrence clusters appeared linked to parvovirus B19, influenza, CMV and Epstein-Barr virus.

Germline V gene data show CDR1 as SGHVS and CDR2 as FQNEAQ. V shed 3 bases and J 5 bases; nucleotides not matched to a gene: 3. The CDR3 extends over 14 amino acids. The PCR used 60 Vbeta and 13 Jbeta primers. This table comes from immunoSEQ multiplex PCR, and its TCRdb copy is limited to in-frame clones, with some not included. The table lists roughly 150,000 clones, 75% of them singletons, with 6% to 8.5% in the top ten. Concerning this clone: The antigen remains unidentified.

The clonotype originates from a man under 40 in good health and CMV-seronegative. The J gene is TRBJ1-1, the V gene TRBV7-8, with 10 bases identical to TRBD1. Input material: PBMCs. CDR3 bases: TGTGCCAGCAGCTTCGGGACAGGGGATACTGAAGCTTTCTTT. Residues: CASSFGTGDTEAFF.